This T cell receptor beta chain is drawn from a study of control samples from healthy donors and cancer patients. Here immunoSEQ multiplex PCR was the method, and the copy in TCRdb shows in-frame clones only, minus some. This table holds about 72,000 clones, 85% to 95% found once. The CDR3 totals 19 residues. The germline V gene has CDR1 MDHEN and CDR2 SYDVKM. V dropped 6 bases and J dropped 0; count of bases not matched to a gene: 16. The sample consisted of blood. This receptor was obtained from a woman in her sixties in good health. V and J are TRBV28 and TRBJ2-1, with 8 bases fitting TRBD2. CDR3 region: CASRRTAIRGGSSYNEQFF. The CDR3 DNA reads as TGTGCCAGCAGACGAACCGCTATACGGGGGGGAAGCTCCTACAATGAGCAGTTCTTC.